The entry that follows covers one T cell receptor (beta chain) sequence. Amplification yielded TCR beta CDR3 regions, with RNA transcripts as the source. HTBI primers were employed in a first-round RT-PCR of the TCR CDR3. Using its own MiXCR run on the multiplex PCR reads, TCRdb lists one record per CDR3 protein. The repertoire holds fewer than 700,000 distinct CDR3 sequences, with 16% as singletons. These data belong to a study of T cells in Graves' hyperthyroidism and ophthalmopathy. This sequence originates from a woman in her 30s with Graves' hyperthyroidism. Sequencing was performed on blood.

This CDR3 is CASSGRTGRTKSTSTDTQYF. CDR3 bases: TGTGCCAGCAGCGGGAGGACAGGGCGTACCAAGAGCACTAGCACAGATACGCAGTATTTT. The gene calls are TRBV9 and TRBJ2-3; 8 positions agree with TRBD1. Looked up from germline, CDR1 is SGDLS and CDR2 is YYNGEE. There are 20 residues in the CDR3. The trim removed 3 bases at V and 0 bases at J, leaving 18 bases unmatched.